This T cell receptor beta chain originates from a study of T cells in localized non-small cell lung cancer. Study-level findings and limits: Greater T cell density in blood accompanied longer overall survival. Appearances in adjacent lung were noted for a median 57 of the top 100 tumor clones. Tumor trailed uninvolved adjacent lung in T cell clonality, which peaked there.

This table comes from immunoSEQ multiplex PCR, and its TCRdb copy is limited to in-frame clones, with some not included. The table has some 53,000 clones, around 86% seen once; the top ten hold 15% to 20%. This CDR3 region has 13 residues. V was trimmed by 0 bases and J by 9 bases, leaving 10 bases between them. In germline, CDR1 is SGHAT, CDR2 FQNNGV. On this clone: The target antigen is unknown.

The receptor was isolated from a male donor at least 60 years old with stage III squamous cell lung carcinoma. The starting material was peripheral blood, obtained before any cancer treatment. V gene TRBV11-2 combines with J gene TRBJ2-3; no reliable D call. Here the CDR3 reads CASSLDRRNTQYF. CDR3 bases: TGTGCCAGCAGCTTAGATAGACGAAACACGCAGTATTTT.